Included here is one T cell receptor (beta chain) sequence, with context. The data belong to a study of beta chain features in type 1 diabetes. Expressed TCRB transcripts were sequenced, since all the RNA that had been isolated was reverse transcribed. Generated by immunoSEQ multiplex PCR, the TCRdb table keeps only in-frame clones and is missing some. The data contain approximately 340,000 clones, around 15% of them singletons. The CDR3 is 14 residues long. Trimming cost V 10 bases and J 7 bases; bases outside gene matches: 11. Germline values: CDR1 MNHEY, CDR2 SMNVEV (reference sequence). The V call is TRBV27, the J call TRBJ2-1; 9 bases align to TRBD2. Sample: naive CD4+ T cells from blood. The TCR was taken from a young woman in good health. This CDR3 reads CAIGREGLGNEQFF. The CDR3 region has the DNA TGTGCCATCGGGCGGGAGGGCCTGGGGAATGAGCAGTTCTTC.